These 13 T cell receptor beta chains originate from one sample sequenced in a study of T cells after yellow fever vaccination. TCRdb re-derived calls from the 5' RACE reads in MiXCR, one entry per CDR3 protein. The repertoire has 20,000 to 25,000 distinct CDR3 sequences, 5.2% of them found once; the top ten carry 15% to 25%. The sequencing here drew on PBMCs, either bulk or a sorted T-cell subset (CD4+, CD8+, memory, or dextramer-sorted; not recorded which), taken roughly seven weeks after the first yellow fever vaccination. The receptors come from a man between 18 and 35 years old who received the YFV17D yellow fever vaccine.

There are many counts of this clonotype. This chain joins TRBV20-1 and TRBJ2-3; 8 bases fit TRBD1. With V trimmed by 2 bases and J by 7 bases, 8 bases remained unmatched. The CDR3 spans 14 residues. Germline lookup yields CDR1 DFQATT and CDR2 SNEGSKA (reference sequence). The CDR3 nucleotides read TGCAGTGCTAGACCCAGGGGGCTAGCTAATACGCAGTATTTT. Translating it yields CSARPRGLANTQYF.

This clonotype was counted at least ten times. The chain joins TRBV13 to TRBJ1-1; D might be TRBD1 (5 bases). V gave up 2 bases and J gave up 6 bases, with 10 bases separating them. Germline lookup yields CDR1 PRHDT and CDR2 FYEKMQ (reference sequence). The CDR3 contains 13 residues. The CDR3 is CASSLLGAAEAFF. CDR3 bases: TGTGCCAGCAGCTTACTTGGGGCAGCTGAAGCTTTCTTT.

This clonotype has at least ten counts. In DNA, the CDR3 is TGTGCCAGCAGTTCCCCCTCAGGGGGAAACACTGAAGCTTTCTTT. The encoded protein is CASSSPSGGNTEAFF. The chain employs TRBV6-5 and TRBJ1-1; 7 bases are a match to TRBD1. This CDR3 contains 15 residues. V trimming: 4 bases; J trimming: 2 bases; junction bases outside the gene matches: 7. Germline lookup yields CDR1 MNHEY and CDR2 SVGAGI.

This clonotype was observed at least ten times. The rearrangement joins TRBV6-5 to TRBJ1-1; D is undetermined. Trimming pared 5 bases from V and 4 bases from J, leaving 11 bases between. Germline V lookup: CDR1 MNHEY, CDR2 SVGAGI. The CDR3 covers 13 residues. This CDR3 is CASSPQGATEAFF. In DNA, the CDR3 is TGTGCCAGCAGTCCCCAAGGTGCCACTGAAGCTTTCTTT.

This clonotype was detected ten times or more. This chain connects TRBV10-3 to TRBJ2-7, with D possibly being TRBD1 (6 bases). Germline CDR1 reads ENHRY; CDR2 reads SYGVKD. Trimming removed 3 bases at V and 3 bases at J, with 9 bases between. The CDR3 is made up of 13 amino acids. The CDR3 sequence is CAISDYRDYEQYF. CDR3 coding DNA: TGTGCCATCAGTGACTACAGGGACTACGAGCAGTACTTC.

This clonotype has ten or more counts. The chain has TRBV4-3 and TRBJ2-6, with D unresolved. V lost 0 bases and J lost 0, with 6 bases in between. Looked up from germline, CDR1 is LGHNA and CDR2 is YSLEER. The CDR3 sequence is 16 residues long. The CDR3 sequence: CASSQDLSSGANVLTF. The CDR3 DNA reads as TGCGCCAGCAGCCAAGATCTTAGCTCTGGGGCCAACGTCCTGACTTTC.

The sample holds many counts of this clonotype. The gene calls are TRBV5-4 and TRBJ1-6; D is unclear. Per germline, CDR1 SGHNT and CDR2 YYREEE (reference sequence). This CDR3 comprises 12 residues. Trimming removed 0 bases at V and 7 bases at J, with 2 bases between. The CDR3 sequence is CASSLDNSPLHF. The CDR3 DNA reads as TGTGCCAGCAGCTTGGACAATTCACCCCTCCACTTT.

The table lists this clonotype with many counts. This sequence joins TRBV7-2 and TRBJ2-2; D possibly uses TRBD1 or TRBD2 (5 bases each). CDR1 and CDR2 from the germline V gene are SGHTA and FQGNSA. The V and J ends lost 6 bases and 1 base respectively, with 18 bases between them. This CDR3 comprises 17 residues. CDR3 nucleotide sequence: TGTGCCAGCAGGTCGTTTGGGACGGATCTGAACACCGGGGAGCTGTTTTTT. Residues: CASRSFGTDLNTGELFF.

This clonotype showed up many times. V gene TRBV20-1 combines with J gene TRBJ1-5, with D uncertain. The CDR3 loop spans 12 amino acids. V was trimmed by 4 bases and J by 1 base, leaving 5 bases between them. Germline lookup yields CDR1 DFQATT and CDR2 SNEGSKA (reference sequence). This CDR3 reads CSAKDSNQPQHF. DNA for the CDR3: TGCAGTGCTAAAGACAGCAATCAGCCCCAGCATTTT.

This clonotype was seen repeatedly, ten times or more. The chain has TRBV6-5 and TRBJ1-5, with TRBD1 matching 7 bases. Looked up from germline, CDR1 is MNHEY and CDR2 is SVGAGI. V was clipped by 3 bases and J by 9 bases; unmatched bases: 11. The CDR3 covers 15 residues. CDR3 sequence (DNA): TGTGCCAGCAGTTATTCGGTAAACAGGGGAACGCCCCAGCATTTT. Translation: CASSYSVNRGTPQHF.

This clonotype was seen a few times. The chain's CDR3 is CSARDPLAISPLHF. CDR3 sequence (DNA): TGCAGTGCTAGAGATCCGCTTGCCATTTCACCCCTCCACTTT. The chain employs TRBV20-1 and TRBJ1-6; D is undetermined. In germline, CDR1 is DFQATT, CDR2 SNEGSKA (reference sequence). V was pared by 0 bases and J by 9 bases, with 12 bases between. This CDR3 comprises 14 residues.

This clonotype came up many times. This sequence joins TRBV7-8 and TRBJ1-1; D remains unclear. The CDR3 has 14 residues. V lost 5 bases and J 6 bases, leaving 16 bases between the germline ends. Germline V gene data show CDR1 as SGHVS and CDR2 as FQNEAQ. The CDR3 bases are TGTGCCAGCAGCGTGGACGCCGGTGGGGCTGAAGCTTTCTTT. This gives the protein CASSVDAGGAEAFF.

This clonotype was seen repeatedly, ten times or more. The J gene is TRBJ2-4, the V gene TRBV5-1; TRBD2 is a possible D gene (6 bases). Germline lookup yields CDR1 SGHRS and CDR2 YFSETQ. V was cut by 4 bases and J by 9 bases, with 17 bases left in between. The CDR3 length is 14 residues. In DNA form, the CDR3 reads TGCGCCAGCAGCCCCGACGGGACTCTGGGCATTCAGTACTTC. Translation: CASSPDGTLGIQYF. Complete variable domain (other parts from reference TRBV5-1 and TRBJ2-4): KAGVTQTPRYLIKTRGQQVTLSCSPISGHRSVSWYQQTPGQGLQFLFEYFSETQRNKGNFPGRFSGRQFSNSRSEMNVSTLELGDSALYLCASSPDGTLGIQYFGAGTRLSVL.